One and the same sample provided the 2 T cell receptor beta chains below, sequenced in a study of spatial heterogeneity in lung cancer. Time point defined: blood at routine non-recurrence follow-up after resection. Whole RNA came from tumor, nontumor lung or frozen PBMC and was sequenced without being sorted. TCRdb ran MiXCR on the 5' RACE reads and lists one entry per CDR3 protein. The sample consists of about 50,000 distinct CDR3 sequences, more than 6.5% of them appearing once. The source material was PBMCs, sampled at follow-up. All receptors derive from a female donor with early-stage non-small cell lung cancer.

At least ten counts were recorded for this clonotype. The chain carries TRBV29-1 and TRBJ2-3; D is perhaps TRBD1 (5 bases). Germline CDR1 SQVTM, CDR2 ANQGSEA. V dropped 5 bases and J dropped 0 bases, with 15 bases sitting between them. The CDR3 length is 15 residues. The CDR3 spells CSVLGAPSSTDTQYF. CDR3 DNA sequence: TGCAGCGTTCTAGGGGCTCCATCTAGCACAGATACGCAGTATTTT.

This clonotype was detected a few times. The CDR3: CASSPTRFIHNEQFF. The DNA for the CDR3 is TGTGCCAGCAGCCCTACTAGGTTTATTCACAATGAGCAGTTCTTC. The rearrangement links TRBV27 to TRBJ2-1; D might be TRBD2 (5 bases). V gave up 6 bases and J gave up 5 bases, with 17 bases separating them. From germline, CDR1 is MNHEY and CDR2 SMNVEV (reference sequence). The length of the CDR3 is 15 residues.